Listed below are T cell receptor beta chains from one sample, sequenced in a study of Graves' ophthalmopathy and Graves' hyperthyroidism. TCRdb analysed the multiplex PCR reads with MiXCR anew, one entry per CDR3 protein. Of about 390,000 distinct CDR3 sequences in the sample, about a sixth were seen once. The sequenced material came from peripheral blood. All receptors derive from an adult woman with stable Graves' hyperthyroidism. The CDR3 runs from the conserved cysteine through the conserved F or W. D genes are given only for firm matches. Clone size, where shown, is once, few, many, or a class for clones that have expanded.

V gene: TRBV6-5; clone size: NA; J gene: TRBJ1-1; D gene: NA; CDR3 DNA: TGTGCCAGCAGTTACCCGCCAGAGCTGAACACTGAAGCTTTCTTT; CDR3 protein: CASSYPPELNTEAFF
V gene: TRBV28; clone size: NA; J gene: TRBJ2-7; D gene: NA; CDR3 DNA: TGTGCCAGCAGTTTTCCTAGCCTTGGCTCCTACGAGCAGTACTTC; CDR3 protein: CASSFPSLGSYEQYF
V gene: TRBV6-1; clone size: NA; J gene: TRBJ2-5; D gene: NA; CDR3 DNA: TGTGCCAGCATCGGCAGCCAAGAGACCCAGTACTTC; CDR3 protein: CASIGSQETQYF
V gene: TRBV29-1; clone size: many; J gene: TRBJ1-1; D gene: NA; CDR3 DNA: TGCAGCGTGAGGGGGGAGACCACTGAAGCTTTCTTT; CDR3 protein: CSVRGETTEAFF
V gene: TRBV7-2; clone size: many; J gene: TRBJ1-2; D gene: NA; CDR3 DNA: TGTGCCAGCAGCTTAGCCGGCCCCCTGACCCTTACGGACGGCTACACCTTC; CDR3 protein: CASSLAGPLTLTDGYTF
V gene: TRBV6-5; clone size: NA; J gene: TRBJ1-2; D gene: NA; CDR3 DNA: TGTGCCAGCAGTTACCCCCAGAGAGACTATGGCTACACCTTC; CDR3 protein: CASSYPQRDYGYTF
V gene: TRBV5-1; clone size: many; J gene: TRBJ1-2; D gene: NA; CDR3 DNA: TGCGCCAGCAGCTTGGCGGGCGCTCAGAACTATGGCTACACCTTC; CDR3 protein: CASSLAGAQNYGYTF
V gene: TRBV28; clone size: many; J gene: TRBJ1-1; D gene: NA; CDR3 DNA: TGTGCCAGCAGTTTGAGTCAGGATGGCCCCGGACGAGCTTTCTTT; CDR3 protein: CASSLSQDGPGRAFF
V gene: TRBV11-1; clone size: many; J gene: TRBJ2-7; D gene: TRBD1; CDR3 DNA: TGTGCCAGCAGCTCCGGACAGGGTAAGAACTACGAGCAGTACTTC; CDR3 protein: CASSSGQGKNYEQYF
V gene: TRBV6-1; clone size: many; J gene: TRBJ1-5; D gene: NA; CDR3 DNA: TGTGCCAGTGGTGATAGCAATCAGCCCCAGCATTTT; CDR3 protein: CASGDSNQPQHF
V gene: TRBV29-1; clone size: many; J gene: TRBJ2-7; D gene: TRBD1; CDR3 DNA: TGCAGCGTTGAGGGGGACAGGGGAAATCGTGGGCCGTACTTC; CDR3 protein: CSVEGDRGNRGPYF
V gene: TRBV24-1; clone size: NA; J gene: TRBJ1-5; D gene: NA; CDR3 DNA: TGTGCCACCAGTGACTTCCGGGGGTCGCCCCAGCATTTT; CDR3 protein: CATSDFRGSPQHF
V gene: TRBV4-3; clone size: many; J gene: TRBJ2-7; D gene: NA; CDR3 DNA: TGCGCCAGCAGCCAAGGGACGGGACCCTTCCTCGAGCAGTACTTC; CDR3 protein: CASSQGTGPFLEQYF
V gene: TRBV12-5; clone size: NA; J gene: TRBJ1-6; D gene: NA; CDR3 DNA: TGTGCTAGTGGTTTCCTGGAGGTTAATTCACCCCTCCACTTT; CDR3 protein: CASGFLEVNSPLHF
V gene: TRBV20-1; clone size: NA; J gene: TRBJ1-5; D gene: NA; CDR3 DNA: TGCAGTGCTAGTTGGACAGACAATCAGCCCCAGCATTTT; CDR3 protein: CSASWTDNQPQHF
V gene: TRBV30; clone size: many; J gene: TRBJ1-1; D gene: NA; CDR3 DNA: TGTGCCTGGAGTGCGTCAGGACAGTACACTGAAGCTTTCTTT; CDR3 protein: CAWSASGQYTEAFF
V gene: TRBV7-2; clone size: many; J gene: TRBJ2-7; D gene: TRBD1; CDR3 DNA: TGTGCCAGCAGCTTAGGATCGGTGGCGCAGGGGGCGGCGCAGTACTTC; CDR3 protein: CASSLGSVAQGAAQYF
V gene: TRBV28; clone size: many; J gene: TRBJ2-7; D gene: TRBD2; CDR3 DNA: TGTGCCAGCAGTCTTAGCGGGGCCCGCTCCTACGAGCAGTACTTC; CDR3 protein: CASSLSGARSYEQYF
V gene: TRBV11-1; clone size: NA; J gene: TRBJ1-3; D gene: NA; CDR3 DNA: TGTGCCAGCAGCTTAGGCGACAGCTCCTCTGGAAACACCATATATTTT; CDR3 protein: CASSLGDSSSGNTIYF
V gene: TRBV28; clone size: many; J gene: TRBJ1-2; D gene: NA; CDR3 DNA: TGTGCCAGCAGTTCCCCCCCGGGAAGGAGCTATGGCTACACCTTC; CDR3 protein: CASSSPPGRSYGYTF
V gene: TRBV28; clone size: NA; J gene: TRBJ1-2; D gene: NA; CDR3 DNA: TGTGCCAGCAGTTACAGGTCCCTGTCTGGCTATGGCTACACCTTC; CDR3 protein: CASSYRSLSGYGYTF
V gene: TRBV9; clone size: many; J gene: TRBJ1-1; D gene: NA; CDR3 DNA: TGTGCCAGCAGCGTAGATCCACACGCGAACACTGAAGCTTTCTTT; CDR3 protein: CASSVDPHANTEAFF
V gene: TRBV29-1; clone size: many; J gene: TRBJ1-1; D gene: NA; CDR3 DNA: TGCAGCGTCGTTGGGGTGGGATATGAGAACACTGAAGCTTTCTTT; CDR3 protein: CSVVGVGYENTEAFF
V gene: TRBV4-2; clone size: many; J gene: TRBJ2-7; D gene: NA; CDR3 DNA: TGTGCCAGCAGCCAAGATCGCGGGAACGAGCAGTACTTC; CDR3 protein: CASSQDRGNEQYF
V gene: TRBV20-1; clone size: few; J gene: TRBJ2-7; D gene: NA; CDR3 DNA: TGCAGTGCTTTAGAGCCGGACCCAGCCTACGAGCAGTACTTC; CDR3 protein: CSALEPDPAYEQYF
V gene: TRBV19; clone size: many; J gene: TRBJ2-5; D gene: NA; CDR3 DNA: TGTGCCAGTAGTATCGAGGGGGGGGCACAGAGACAAGAGACCCAGTACTTC; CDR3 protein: CASSIEGGAQRQETQYF
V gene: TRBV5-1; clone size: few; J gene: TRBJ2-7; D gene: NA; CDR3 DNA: TGCGCCAGCAGCTTGCCGGACGAGCAGTACTTC; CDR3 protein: CASSLPDEQYF
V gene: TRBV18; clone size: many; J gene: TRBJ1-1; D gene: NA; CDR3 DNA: TGTGCCAGCTCGACCGCCGTGGGGGGCACTGAAGCTTTCTTT; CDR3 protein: CASSTAVGGTEAFF
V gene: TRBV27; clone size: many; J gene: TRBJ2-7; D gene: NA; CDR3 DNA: TGTGCCAGCAGTTTATCTCGCTCCTACGAGCAGTACTTC; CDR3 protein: CASSLSRSYEQYF
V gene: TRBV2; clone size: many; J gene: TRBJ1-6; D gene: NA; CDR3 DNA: TGTGCCAGCAGCGCGGGCAGCTCCTATAATTCACCCCTCCACTTT; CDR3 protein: CASSAGSSYNSPLHF